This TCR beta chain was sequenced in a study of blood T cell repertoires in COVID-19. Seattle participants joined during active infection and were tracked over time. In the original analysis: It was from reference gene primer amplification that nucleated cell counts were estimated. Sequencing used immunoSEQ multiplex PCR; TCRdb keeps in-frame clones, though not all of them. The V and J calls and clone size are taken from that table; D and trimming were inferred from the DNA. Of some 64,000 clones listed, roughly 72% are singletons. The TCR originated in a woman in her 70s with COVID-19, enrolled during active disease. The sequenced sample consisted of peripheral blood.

This chain's CDR3 is CASSARGRGSGGYTF. DNA of the CDR3: TGTGCCAGCAGTGCCAGGGGGCGCGGATCAGGTGGCTACACCTTC. This chain joins TRBV27 and TRBJ1-2, with 8 bases fitting TRBD1. The CDR3 sequence is 15 residues long. Germline-derived CDR1 and CDR2 are MNHEY and SMNVEV (reference sequence). V lost 5 bases and J lost 7; bases outside the gene matches: 12.